This is a list of T cell receptor beta chains from one sample in a study of blood T cell repertoires in COVID-19. Method: immunoSEQ multiplex PCR; TCRdb's copy keeps in-frame clones and lacks some. The table shows about 200,000 clones, with around 84% occurring only once. The specimen was peripheral blood. The origin of the receptors is a woman aged 80 or older with acute or convalescent COVID-19. Both conserved end residues are part of each CDR3. D genes are given only for firm matches. Rows may omit the clone size; those that give it use once, few, many or a size class.

CASSQTGVSEQYF	TGCGCCAGCAGCCAAACAGGGGTTAGCGAGCAGTACTTC	TRBJ2-7	TRBV4-1	NA	TRBD1
CASSLGTGVKTQYF	TGTGCCAGCAGCCTCGGGACAGGGGTGAAGACCCAGTACTTC	TRBJ2-5	TRBV5-8	NA	TRBD1
CASSSTGGLNQPQHF	TGCGCCAGCAGCTCTACAGGGGGCCTCAATCAGCCCCAGCATTTT	TRBJ1-5	TRBV5-1	NA	TRBD1
CASSLAEVQRRAFF	TGTGCCAGCAGCTTAGCTGAAGTCCAGAGGAGAGCTTTCTTT	TRBJ1-1	TRBV7-8	NA	NA
CASSDLGGTEAFF	TGTGCCAGCAGTGATTTAGGAGGAACTGAAGCTTTCTTT	TRBJ1-1	TRBV2	NA	NA
CASSSALGQIHEQFF	TGTGCCAGCAGTTCCGCATTGGGACAGATCCATGAGCAGTTCTTC	TRBJ2-1	TRBV27	NA	TRBD1
CASSLGWSGTNGYNEQFF	TGTGCCAGCAGCCTTGGGTGGAGCGGGACTAACGGATACAATGAGCAGTTCTTC	TRBJ2-1	TRBV3-1/TRBV3-2	NA	TRBD2
CASRGDRVGYGYTF	TGTGCCAGCCGGGGGGACAGGGTGGGCTATGGCTACACCTTC	TRBJ1-2	TRBV2	NA	TRBD1
CASRAQGAVETQYF	TGTGCCAGCAGGGCGCAGGGGGCGGTGGAGACCCAGTACTTC	TRBJ2-5	TRBV6-5	NA	TRBD1
CASSLTIGSYEQYF	TGTGCCAGCAGTTTAACTATCGGCAGCTACGAGCAGTACTTC	TRBJ2-7	TRBV28	NA	NA
CASSVQGGADSGNTIYF	TGTGCCAGCAGCGTACAGGGGGGCGCCGACTCTGGAAACACCATATATTTT	TRBJ1-3	TRBV7-2	NA	TRBD1
CASRRDTDTQYF	TGTGCCAGCAGGAGAGACACAGATACGCAGTATTTT	TRBJ2-3	TRBV2	NA	NA
CASSLAQGRGNQPQHF	TGTGCCAGCAGCTTAGCTCAGGGAAGGGGGAATCAGCCCCAGCATTTT	TRBJ1-5	TRBV7-2	once	NA
CASSSTLGLQAFYGYTF	TGCGCCAGCAGCTCCACCCTTGGGCTGCAGGCGTTCTATGGCTACACCTTC	TRBJ1-2	TRBV5-1	NA	NA
CASSFQGSSYNEQFF	TGTGCCAGCAGTTTCCAAGGGAGCTCCTACAATGAGCAGTTCTTC	TRBJ2-1	TRBV6-2/TRBV6-3	NA	NA
CASSPNARDRLAFF	TGTGCCAGCTCACCTAACGCCCGGGACAGGTTGGCTTTCTTT	TRBJ1-1	TRBV18	NA	TRBD1
CASSPRGSGNTIYF	TGTGCCAGCAGTCCCAGGGGGTCGGGAAACACCATATATTTT	TRBJ1-3	TRBV27	NA	TRBD1
CASSLGGKPNTGELFF	TGCGCCAGCAGCCTAGGCGGGAAGCCGAACACCGGGGAGCTGTTTTTT	TRBJ2-2	TRBV4-1	NA	NA
CASSGRQELQETQYF	TGTGCCAGCAGCGGGAGACAGGAACTCCAAGAGACCCAGTACTTC	TRBJ2-5	TRBV21-1	NA	NA
CASSLEGTGGFGYTF	TGTGCCAGCAGCTTAGAGGGGACAGGGGGCTTTGGCTACACCTTC	TRBJ1-2	TRBV7-2	NA	TRBD1
CASRGSGGNTGELFF	TGCGCCAGCAGAGGGTCAGGGGGGAACACCGGGGAGCTGTTTTTT	TRBJ2-2	TRBV4-3	NA	TRBD1
CASSLDWQETQYF	TGTGCCAGCAGCCTGGACTGGCAAGAGACCCAGTACTTC	TRBJ2-5	TRBV7-2	NA	NA
CASSLAADTQYF	TGTGCCAGCAGTTTGGCGGCAGATACGCAGTATTTT	TRBJ2-3	TRBV12-3/TRBV12-4	NA	NA
CASSLDRGGIGPQHF	TGTGCCAGCAGTTTGGACAGGGGCGGGATTGGGCCCCAGCATTTT	TRBJ1-5	TRBV27	NA	TRBD1
CASTRGARYGYTF	TGTGCCAGCACCAGGGGCGCGCGGTATGGCTACACCTTC	TRBJ1-2	TRBV2	NA	NA
CASSPVGSGSPLHF	TGTGCCAGCAGCCCAGTCGGTAGCGGTTCACCCCTCCACTTT	TRBJ1-6	TRBV3-1/TRBV3-2	NA	NA
CASSIVAGARETQYF	TGTGCCAGCAGCATAGTAGCGGGAGCGAGGGAGACCCAGTACTTC	TRBJ2-5	TRBV5-4	NA	TRBD2
CASSWDILPGQSLTDTQYF	TGTGCCAGCAGCTGGGACATACTTCCGGGACAGAGCCTCACAGATACGCAGTATTTT	TRBJ2-3	TRBV9	NA	TRBD1
CASSYRTLRVLYNEQFF	TGTGCCAGCAGTTACAGGACTCTAAGGGTCCTTTACAATGAGCAGTTCTTC	TRBJ2-1	TRBV6-2/TRBV6-3	NA	NA
CASSILRTGEDGYTF	TGTGCCAGTAGTATACTCCGGACAGGGGAAGATGGCTACACCTTC	TRBJ1-2	TRBV19	NA	TRBD1
CASSLRYSPTGGYEQYF	TGTGCCAGCAGCTTAAGATACTCTCCGACAGGGGGCTACGAGCAGTACTTC	TRBJ2-7	TRBV7-9	NA	TRBD1
CASSQDRVRAFF	TGTGCCAGCAGCCAGGACAGGGTACGGGCTTTCTTT	TRBJ1-1	TRBV14	many	TRBD1
CASSPTSSYNEQFF	TGTGCCAGCTCACCGACTAGCTCCTACAATGAGCAGTTCTTC	TRBJ2-1	TRBV18	NA	NA
CASSLAPAGDTQYF	TGTGCCAGCAGCTTAGCGCCAGCAGGAGATACGCAGTATTTT	TRBJ2-3	TRBV7-2	NA	NA
CASRDRGTGELFF	TGTGCCAGCAGGGACAGGGGCACCGGGGAGCTGTTTTTT	TRBJ2-2	TRBV2	NA	TRBD1
CASSLQTGDTQYF	TGTGCCAGCAGCCTTCAAACCGGGGATACGCAGTATTTT	TRBJ2-3	TRBV11-3	NA	NA
CASSTPWRLWYTEAFF	TGTGCCAGCAGCACCCCCTGGCGGCTTTGGTACACTGAAGCTTTCTTT	TRBJ1-1	TRBV21-1	NA	NA
CASSNGGSPEFF	TGTGCCAGCAGCAACGGAGGGTCCCCTGAGTTCTTC	TRBJ2-1	TRBV21-1	NA	NA
CASRRDRGTEAFF	TGTGCCAGCAGAAGGGACAGGGGGACTGAAGCTTTCTTT	TRBJ1-1	TRBV14	NA	TRBD1
CASSLSGSHPYNEQFF	TGTGCCAGCAGCTTATCCGGGAGTCACCCCTACAATGAGCAGTTCTTC	TRBJ2-1	TRBV11-3	NA	NA
CASSMKPEAVGRSPLHF	TGTGCCAGTAGTATGAAACCGGAGGCCGTAGGGCGTTCACCCCTCCACTTT	TRBJ1-6	TRBV19	few	NA
CASSYSLQGAEAFF	TGTGCCAGCAGTTACTCGTTACAGGGTGCTGAAGCTTTCTTT	TRBJ1-1	TRBV6-2/TRBV6-3	few	NA
CASKNPRGGRNQPQHF	TGTGCCAGCAAAAACCCACGGGGGGGCCGGAATCAGCCCCAGCATTTT	TRBJ1-5	TRBV28	NA	NA
CASSRQGSYTF	TGTGCCAGCAGCCGACAGGGGAGCTACACCTTC	TRBJ1-2	TRBV28	once	TRBD1
CASSYGERTYEQYF	TGTGCCAGCAGTTACGGTGAGAGAACCTACGAGCAGTACTTC	TRBJ2-7	TRBV6-6	NA	NA
CASSKHRETSYEQYF	TGTGCCAGTAGTAAACACAGGGAGACCTCCTACGAGCAGTACTTC	TRBJ2-7	TRBV19	NA	NA
CASSLRGGTEAFF	TGTGCCAGCAGCCTCCGGGGGGGCACTGAAGCTTTCTTT	TRBJ1-1	TRBV3-1/TRBV3-2	once	NA
CASSELYNQPQHF	TGTGCCAGCAGTGAACTTTATAATCAGCCCCAGCATTTT	TRBJ1-5	TRBV6-1	NA	NA
CASSPALAGGQETQYF	TGTGCCAGCAGCCCAGCCCTAGCGGGTGGGCAAGAGACCCAGTACTTC	TRBJ2-5	TRBV5-4	NA	TRBD2
CSGRRSANTGELFF	TGCAGCGGGAGAAGGTCCGCGAACACCGGGGAGCTGTTTTTT	TRBJ2-2	TRBV29-1	once	NA
CSVRSSGKETQYF	TGCAGCGTTCGCAGTAGCGGCAAAGAGACCCAGTACTTC	TRBJ2-5	TRBV29-1	NA	NA